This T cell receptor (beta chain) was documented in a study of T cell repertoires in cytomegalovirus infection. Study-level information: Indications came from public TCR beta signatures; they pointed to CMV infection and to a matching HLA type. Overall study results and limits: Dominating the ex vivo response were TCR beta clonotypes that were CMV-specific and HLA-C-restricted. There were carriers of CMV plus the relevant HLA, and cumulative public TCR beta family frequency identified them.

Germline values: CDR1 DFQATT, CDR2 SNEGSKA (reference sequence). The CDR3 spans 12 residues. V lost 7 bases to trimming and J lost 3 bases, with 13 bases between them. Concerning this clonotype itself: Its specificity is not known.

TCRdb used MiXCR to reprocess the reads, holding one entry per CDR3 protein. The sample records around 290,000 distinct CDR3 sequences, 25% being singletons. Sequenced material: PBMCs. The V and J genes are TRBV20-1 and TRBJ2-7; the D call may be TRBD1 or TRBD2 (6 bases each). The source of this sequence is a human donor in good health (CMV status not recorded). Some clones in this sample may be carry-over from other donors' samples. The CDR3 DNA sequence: TGCAGTGGCCGGGGGCACGTCTACGAGCAGTACTTC. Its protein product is CSGRGHVYEQYF.